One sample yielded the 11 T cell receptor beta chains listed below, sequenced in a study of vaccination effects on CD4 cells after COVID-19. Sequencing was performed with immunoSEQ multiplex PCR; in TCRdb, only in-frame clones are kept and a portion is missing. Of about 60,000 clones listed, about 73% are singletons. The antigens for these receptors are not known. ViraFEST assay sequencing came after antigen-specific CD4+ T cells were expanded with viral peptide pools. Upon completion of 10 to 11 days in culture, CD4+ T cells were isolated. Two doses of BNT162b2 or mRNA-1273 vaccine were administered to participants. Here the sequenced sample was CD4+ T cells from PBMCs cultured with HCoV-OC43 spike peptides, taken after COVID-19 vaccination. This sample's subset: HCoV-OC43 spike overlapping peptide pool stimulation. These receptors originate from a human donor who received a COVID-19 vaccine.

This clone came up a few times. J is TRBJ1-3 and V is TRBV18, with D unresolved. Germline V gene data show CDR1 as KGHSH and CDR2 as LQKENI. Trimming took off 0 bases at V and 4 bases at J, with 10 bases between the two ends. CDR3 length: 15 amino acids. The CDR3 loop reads CASSPPSGVGNTIYF. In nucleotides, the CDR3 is TGTGCCAGCTCACCACCGTCGGGTGTGGGAAACACCATATATTTT.

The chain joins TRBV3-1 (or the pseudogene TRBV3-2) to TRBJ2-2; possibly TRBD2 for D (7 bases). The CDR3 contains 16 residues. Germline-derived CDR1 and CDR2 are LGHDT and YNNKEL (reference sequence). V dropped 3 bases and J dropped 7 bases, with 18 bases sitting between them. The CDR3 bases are TGTGCCAGCAGCCAGCCAAGAGGGGGGGCCTTCGGGGAGCTGTTTTTT. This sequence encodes CASSQPRGGAFGELFF.

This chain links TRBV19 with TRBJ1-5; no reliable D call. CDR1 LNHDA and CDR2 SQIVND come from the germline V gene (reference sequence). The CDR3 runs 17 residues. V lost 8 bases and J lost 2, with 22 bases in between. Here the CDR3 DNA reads TGTGCCAGTTCACATCGAATAGGGATTTGGGGCAATCAGCCCCAGCATTTT. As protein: CASSHRIGIWGNQPQHF.

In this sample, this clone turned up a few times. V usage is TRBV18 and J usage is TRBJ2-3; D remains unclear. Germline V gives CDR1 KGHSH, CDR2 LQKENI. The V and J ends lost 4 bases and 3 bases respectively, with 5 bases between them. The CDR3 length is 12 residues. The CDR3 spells CASSRATDTQYF. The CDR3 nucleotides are TGTGCCAGCTCACGAGCGACAGATACGCAGTATTTT.

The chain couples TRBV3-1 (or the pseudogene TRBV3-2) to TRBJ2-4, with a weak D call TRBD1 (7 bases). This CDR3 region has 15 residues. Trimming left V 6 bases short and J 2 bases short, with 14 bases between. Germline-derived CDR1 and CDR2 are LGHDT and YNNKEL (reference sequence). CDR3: CASRGGGASKNIQYF. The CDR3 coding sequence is TGTGCCAGCAGAGGAGGGGGCGCGTCCAAAAACATTCAGTACTTC.

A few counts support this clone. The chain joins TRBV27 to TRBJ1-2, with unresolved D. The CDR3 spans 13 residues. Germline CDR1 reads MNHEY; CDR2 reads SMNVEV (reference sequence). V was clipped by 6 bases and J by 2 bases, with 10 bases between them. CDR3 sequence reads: CASRFQENYGYTF. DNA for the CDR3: TGTGCCAGCAGGTTTCAGGAAAACTATGGCTACACCTTC.

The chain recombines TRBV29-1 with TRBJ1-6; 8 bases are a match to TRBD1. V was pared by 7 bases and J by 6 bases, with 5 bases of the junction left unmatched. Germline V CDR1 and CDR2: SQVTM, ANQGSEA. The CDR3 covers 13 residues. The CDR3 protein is CSARTGSNSPLHF. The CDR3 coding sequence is TGCAGCGCCCGGACAGGGAGTAATTCACCCCTCCACTTT.

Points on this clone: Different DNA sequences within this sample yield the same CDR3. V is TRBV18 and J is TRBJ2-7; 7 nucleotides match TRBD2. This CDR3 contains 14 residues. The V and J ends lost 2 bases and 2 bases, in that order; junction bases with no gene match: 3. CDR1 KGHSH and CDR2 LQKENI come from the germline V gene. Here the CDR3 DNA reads TGTGCCAGCTCACCAGGGGGGGGGACCTACGAGCAGTACGTC. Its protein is CASSPGGGTYEQYV.

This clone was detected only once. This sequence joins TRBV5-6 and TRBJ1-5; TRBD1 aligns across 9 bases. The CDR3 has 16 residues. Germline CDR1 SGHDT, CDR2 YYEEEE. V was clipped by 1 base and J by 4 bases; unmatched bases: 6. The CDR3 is CASSLMGQGLNQPQHF. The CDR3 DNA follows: TGTGCCAGCAGCTTGATGGGACAGGGACTTAATCAGCCCCAGCATTTT.

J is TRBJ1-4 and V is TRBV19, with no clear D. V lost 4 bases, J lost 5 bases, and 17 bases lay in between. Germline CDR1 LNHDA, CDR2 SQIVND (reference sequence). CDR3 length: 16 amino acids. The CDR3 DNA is TGTGCCAGTAGTAGTGGACGGATCTCAGAAAATGAAAAACTGTTTTTT. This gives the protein CASSSGRISENEKLFF.

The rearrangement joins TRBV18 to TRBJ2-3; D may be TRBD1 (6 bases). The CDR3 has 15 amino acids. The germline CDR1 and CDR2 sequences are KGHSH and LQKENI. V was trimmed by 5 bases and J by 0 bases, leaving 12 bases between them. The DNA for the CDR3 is TGTGCCAGCTCATCCGGGACACCAAGCACAGATACGCAGTATTTT. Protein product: CASSSGTPSTDTQYF.